This is a list of T cell receptor beta chains from one sample in a study of cytomegalovirus exposure and HLA in healthy donors. The table came from immunoSEQ multiplex PCR; TCRdb's copy has only in-frame clones and leaves some out. The sample consists of under 250,000 clones, around 86% of them appearing once. Sequences were obtained from PBMCs. All receptors come from a woman in her thirties or forties in good health and CMV-seronegative. Both conserved end residues are part of each CDR3. D genes are given only for firm matches. Clone size is shown for a subset of rows, as once, few, many or a class of expanded clone.

D gene: -
V gene: TRBV27
clone size: -
J gene: TRBJ1-5
CDR3 protein: CASSLHRDTRTQHF
CDR3 DNA: TGTGCCAGCAGTCTGCACCGGGACACTAGAACCCAGCATTTT

D gene: -
V gene: TRBV19
clone size: few
J gene: TRBJ1-4
CDR3 protein: CASKNSQGREKLFF
CDR3 DNA: TGTGCCAGTAAAAATTCACAGGGACGGGAAAAACTGTTTTTT

D gene: -
V gene: TRBV27
clone size: once
J gene: TRBJ2-7
CDR3 protein: CASSFYGENYEQYF
CDR3 DNA: TGTGCCAGCAGTTTTTACGGGGAGAACTACGAGCAGTACTTC

D gene: TRBD1
V gene: TRBV5-1
clone size: -
J gene: TRBJ2-1
CDR3 protein: CASSPGQGYNEQFF
CDR3 DNA: TGCGCCAGCAGCCCCGGACAGGGTTACAATGAGCAGTTCTTC

D gene: -
V gene: TRBV2
clone size: -
J gene: TRBJ1-3
CDR3 protein: CASMARSGNTIYF
CDR3 DNA: TGTGCCAGCATGGCCAGGTCTGGAAACACCATATATTTT

D gene: TRBD1
V gene: TRBV6-1
clone size: -
J gene: TRBJ1-2
CDR3 protein: CASSHETGTILGYTF
CDR3 DNA: TGTGCCAGCAGTCACGAGACAGGGACCATTCTTGGCTACACCTTC

D gene: TRBD2
V gene: TRBV18
clone size: -
J gene: TRBJ2-3
CDR3 protein: CASSRASGRSQDTQYF
CDR3 DNA: TGTGCCAGCTCACGGGCTAGCGGGAGGTCTCAGGATACGCAGTATTTT

D gene: -
V gene: TRBV2
clone size: -
J gene: TRBJ1-2
CDR3 protein: CASSPSPTGPGYTF
CDR3 DNA: TGTGCCAGCAGCCCCTCCCCGACAGGTCCTGGCTACACCTTC

D gene: TRBD2
V gene: TRBV2
clone size: -
J gene: TRBJ2-1
CDR3 protein: CASSAVAGDYNEQFF
CDR3 DNA: TGTGCCAGCAGTGCCGTAGCGGGGGACTACAATGAGCAGTTCTTC

D gene: -
V gene: TRBV28
clone size: -
J gene: TRBJ2-2
CDR3 protein: CASSSGGAPNTGELFF
CDR3 DNA: TGTGCCAGCAGCTCCGGAGGAGCTCCGAACACCGGGGAGCTGTTTTTT

D gene: TRBD1
V gene: TRBV5-1
clone size: -
J gene: TRBJ1-2
CDR3 protein: CASSLGGQGNYGYTF
CDR3 DNA: TGCGCCAGCAGCTTGGGGGGACAGGGTAACTATGGCTACACCTTC

D gene: -
V gene: TRBV5-4
clone size: -
J gene: TRBJ2-1
CDR3 protein: CASSLASYNEQFF
CDR3 DNA: TGTGCCAGCAGCTTGGCTTCCTACAATGAGCAGTTCTTC

D gene: -
V gene: TRBV6-6
clone size: -
J gene: TRBJ2-1
CDR3 protein: CASREGTRNNEQFF
CDR3 DNA: TGTGCCAGCAGGGAAGGGACTCGGAACAATGAGCAGTTCTTC

D gene: -
V gene: TRBV30
clone size: -
J gene: TRBJ1-1
CDR3 protein: CAWSSRSGAEAFF
CDR3 DNA: TGTGCCTGGAGTTCCCGTTCGGGAGCTGAAGCTTTCTTT

D gene: TRBD2
V gene: TRBV6-5
clone size: once
J gene: TRBJ2-7
CDR3 protein: CASSYSIAGGVNEQYF
CDR3 DNA: TGTGCCAGCAGTTATTCCATAGCGGGAGGAGTTAACGAGCAGTACTTC

D gene: -
V gene: TRBV2
clone size: -
J gene: TRBJ2-3
CDR3 protein: CASSDLPDTQYF
CDR3 DNA: TGTGCCAGCAGTGACCTCCCAGATACGCAGTATTTT

D gene: -
V gene: TRBV9
clone size: -
J gene: TRBJ2-1
CDR3 protein: CASSVEQGEEGEQFF
CDR3 DNA: TGTGCCAGCAGCGTAGAACAGGGCGAAGAGGGTGAGCAGTTCTTC

D gene: -
V gene: TRBV9
clone size: -
J gene: TRBJ1-1
CDR3 protein: CASTAGGGFHTEAFF
CDR3 DNA: TGTGCCAGCACCGCCGGGGGGGGCTTCCACACTGAAGCTTTCTTT

D gene: TRBD2
V gene: TRBV7-9
clone size: -
J gene: TRBJ2-7
CDR3 protein: CASSFGGLAMDYEQYF
CDR3 DNA: TGTGCCAGCAGCTTCGGGGGACTAGCCATGGACTACGAGCAGTACTTC

D gene: TRBD1
V gene: TRBV14
clone size: -
J gene: TRBJ2-3
CDR3 protein: CASSQVPDRVHDTQYF
CDR3 DNA: TGTGCCAGCAGCCAAGTTCCGGACAGGGTTCACGATACGCAGTATTTT

D gene: TRBD2
V gene: TRBV5-1
clone size: -
J gene: TRBJ2-7
CDR3 protein: CASSLFGGSLDEQYF
CDR3 DNA: TGCGCCAGCAGCTTGTTCGGCGGGAGTCTCGACGAGCAGTACTTC

D gene: TRBD1
V gene: TRBV7-8
clone size: few
J gene: TRBJ2-5
CDR3 protein: CASSSGQGGQETQYF
CDR3 DNA: TGTGCCAGCAGCTCGGGACAGGGGGGCCAAGAGACCCAGTACTTC

D gene: -
V gene: TRBV28
clone size: -
J gene: TRBJ2-3
CDR3 protein: CASGPGGFRTDTQYF
CDR3 DNA: TGTGCCAGTGGGCCCGGTGGTTTCCGAACAGATACGCAGTATTTT

D gene: -
V gene: TRBV18
clone size: -
J gene: TRBJ1-1
CDR3 protein: CASSPPGTQNTEAFF
CDR3 DNA: TGTGCCAGCTCACCGCCCGGGACTCAGAACACTGAAGCTTTCTTT

D gene: TRBD2
V gene: TRBV7-2
clone size: -
J gene: TRBJ2-7
CDR3 protein: CASSLGLAGIYEQYF
CDR3 DNA: TGTGCCAGCAGCTTAGGGTTAGCGGGAATCTACGAGCAGTACTTC

D gene: TRBD2
V gene: TRBV11-2
clone size: -
J gene: TRBJ2-1
CDR3 protein: CASSWGGTSGHNEQFF
CDR3 DNA: TGTGCCAGCAGCTGGGGCGGGACTAGCGGCCACAATGAGCAGTTCTTC

D gene: TRBD1
V gene: TRBV6-1
clone size: once
J gene: TRBJ1-2
CDR3 protein: CASSEATQGYGYTF
CDR3 DNA: TGTGCCAGCAGTGAAGCGACACAGGGGTATGGCTACACCTTC

D gene: -
V gene: TRBV6-6
clone size: -
J gene: TRBJ2-1
CDR3 protein: CASRQTSRHEQFF
CDR3 DNA: TGTGCCAGCAGGCAAACTAGCCGCCATGAGCAGTTCTTC

D gene: TRBD2
V gene: TRBV29-1
clone size: -
J gene: TRBJ2-2
CDR3 protein: CSVALSAGVTGELFF
CDR3 DNA: TGCAGCGTTGCTCTTTCCGCGGGAGTCACCGGGGAGCTGTTTTTT

D gene: TRBD2
V gene: TRBV19
clone size: -
J gene: TRBJ2-7
CDR3 protein: CASSRRLADSYERYF
CDR3 DNA: TGTGCCAGTAGTAGACGGCTAGCGGATTCCTACGAGCGGTACTTC

D gene: TRBD2
V gene: TRBV7-9
clone size: -
J gene: TRBJ2-1
CDR3 protein: CASSLIGGRPYNEQFF
CDR3 DNA: TGTGCCAGCAGCTTAATTGGCGGGAGGCCCTACAATGAGCAGTTCTTC

D gene: -
V gene: TRBV7-2
clone size: -
J gene: TRBJ2-5
CDR3 protein: CASSSIGTSGETQYF
CDR3 DNA: TGTGCCAGCAGCTCGATAGGGACCAGCGGGGAGACCCAGTACTTC

D gene: -
V gene: TRBV7-2
clone size: -
J gene: TRBJ2-7
CDR3 protein: CASSLVEPTPAEQYF
CDR3 DNA: TGTGCCAGCAGCTTAGTGGAGCCAACCCCGGCCGAGCAGTACTTC

D gene: -
V gene: TRBV12-5
clone size: -
J gene: TRBJ2-5
CDR3 protein: CASSEGVQTQYF
CDR3 DNA: TGTGCTAGCTCCGAGGGGGTACAGACCCAGTACTTC

D gene: -
V gene: TRBV27
clone size: -
J gene: TRBJ1-5
CDR3 protein: CASTIQRPRNQPQHF
CDR3 DNA: TGTGCCAGCACCATTCAACGTCCGAGAAATCAGCCCCAGCATTTT

D gene: TRBD2
V gene: TRBV11-2
clone size: -
J gene: TRBJ2-7
CDR3 protein: CASRGLAGATPYEQYF
CDR3 DNA: TGTGCCAGCAGAGGCCTAGCGGGAGCGACTCCGTACGAGCAGTACTTC

D gene: TRBD1
V gene: TRBV2
clone size: -
J gene: TRBJ2-1
CDR3 protein: CASSEGTGQYNEQFF
CDR3 DNA: TGTGCCAGCAGTGAGGGGACAGGCCAGTACAATGAGCAGTTCTTC

D gene: -
V gene: TRBV27
clone size: -
J gene: TRBJ1-5
CDR3 protein: CASSLGPSNQPQHF
CDR3 DNA: TGTGCCAGCAGTTTAGGCCCTAGCAATCAGCCCCAGCATTTT

D gene: TRBD1
V gene: TRBV6-1
clone size: -
J gene: TRBJ1-6
CDR3 protein: CASKRDRVNNSPLHF
CDR3 DNA: TGTGCCAGCAAGAGAGACAGGGTTAACAATTCACCCCTCCACTTT

D gene: TRBD2
V gene: TRBV6-1
clone size: -
J gene: TRBJ2-3
CDR3 protein: CASSDGAGGLSDTQYF
CDR3 DNA: TGTGCCAGCAGTGACGGCGCGGGAGGTCTCTCAGATACGCAGTATTTT

D gene: TRBD1
V gene: TRBV27
clone size: once
J gene: TRBJ1-4
CDR3 protein: CASSIHRGLGLFF
CDR3 DNA: TGTGCCAGCAGTATTCACAGGGGGCTGGGGCTGTTTTTT

D gene: -
V gene: TRBV11-2
clone size: -
J gene: TRBJ2-1
CDR3 protein: CASSFLKSYNEQFF
CDR3 DNA: TGTGCCAGCAGCTTCTTGAAGAGCTACAATGAGCAGTTCTTC

D gene: -
V gene: TRBV5-1
clone size: -
J gene: TRBJ2-1
CDR3 protein: CASSLGVARYNEQFF
CDR3 DNA: TGCGCCAGCAGCTTGGGTGTAGCGAGATACAATGAGCAGTTCTTC

D gene: -
V gene: TRBV5-6
clone size: -
J gene: TRBJ2-7
CDR3 protein: CASSSLERASYEQYF
CDR3 DNA: TGTGCCAGCAGCTCCTTAGAGCGGGCCTCCTACGAGCAGTACTTC